This entry is about one T cell receptor (beta chain). The ends were cut back, 4 bases at V and 5 bases at J, with 23 bases in the middle. Germline assignment: CDR1 SGHAT and CDR2 FQNNGV. This CDR3 comprises 18 residues. This entry belongs to a study of shared clonotypes between healthy human individuals. Using immunoSEQ multiplex PCR, the repertoire was profiled, and TCRdb retains in-frame clones only, with some absent. Here the sample spans about 2.4 million clones, 93% being singletons. Sequencing used naive CD4+ T cells from PBMCs. Documented subset: CD45RA+ positively selected. V is TRBV11-2 and J is TRBJ1-4; D remains ambiguous. The sequence was collected from a man aged 18-30 years in good health. Some clones in this sample may be carry-over from other donors' samples. The CDR3: CASSSRLAQSQTNEKLFF. The DNA of the CDR3 is TGTGCCAGCAGCTCACGTTTGGCCCAATCGCAGACGAATGAAAAACTGTTTTTT.